The clone carrying this T cell receptor beta chain was picked up a small number of times. This specimen belongs to a study of shared clonotypes between healthy human individuals. Study in general: Ranging from 18 to 49 in age, donors were a couple of women and three men.

Input per replicate PCR of unsorted PBMC was about 270 ng DNA, corresponding to around 28,000 T cell genomes. Sequenced by immunoSEQ multiplex PCR; TCRdb stores in-frame clones only, minus some. This table holds more than 450,000 clones, approximately 85% found once. Germline V gene data show CDR1 as GTSNPN and CDR2 as SVGIG (reference sequence). Trimming removed 5 bases at V and 4 bases at J, with 17 bases between. The CDR3 sequence is 14 residues long. The J gene is TRBJ1-1, the V gene TRBV30; tentative D call: TRBD1 (6 bases). The receptor's source is a woman aged 40 to 49 in good health. Some clones in this sample may be carry-over from other donors' samples. Sequenced material: PBMCs. The CDR3 nucleotides are TGTGCCTGGTTTCCGCAGGGGCTGGGCACTGAAGCTTTCTTT. It encodes CAWFPQGLGTEAFF.